This T cell receptor (beta chain) was identified during a study of shared clonotypes between healthy human individuals. Looking at the study overall: CD4 naive and CD4 memory each took three plates per donor, while CD8 naive took two and CD8 memory one.

Germline V gene data show CDR1 as GTSNPN and CDR2 as SVGIG (reference sequence). Trimming stripped 0 bases from V and 5 bases from J, with 8 bases between. CDR3 size: 14 residues. Repertoires were generated with immunoSEQ multiplex PCR, while TCRdb's copy carries only in-frame clones and drops some. The table includes about 1.5 million clones, 95% to 99% detected once. The donor cohort consisted entirely of Caucasian adults residing in Nashville, Tennessee. The rearrangement links TRBV30 to TRBJ2-6, with D unresolved. Sequenced sample: naive CD4+ T cells sorted from blood. Subset meaning: CD45RA+ positively selected. This sequence originates from a young man in good health. CDR3 protein: CAWSVSVRANVLTF. CDR3 coding DNA: TGTGCCTGGAGTGTTTCGGTGAGGGCCAACGTCCTGACTTTC.